This entry lists 24 T cell receptor beta chains sequenced from one sample in a study of T-cell reconstitution after alpha-beta-depleted transplantation in children (dated by TCRdb to between 2015 and 2016). The library was obtained by PCR. The sample was run on an Illumina HiSeq 2500. To normalize quantification of the TCRbeta repertoire, the TCR libraries were built with molecular barcoding that relied on unique molecular identifiers. TCRdb itself trimmed the public reads at Q25 with fastp, ran MiXCR and retained productive beta chains. Records with the same CDR3 protein are collapsed into one entry carrying the most frequent genes and DNA. For this sample the table gives approximately 15,000 distinct CDR3 sequences, of which around 4.9% were detected only once. The ten largest clones represent 6.5% to 8.5% of the sample. This sample's treatment or condition label indicates: allogeneic hematopoietic cell transplantation with graft depleted of TCRalphabeta T cells and CD19 B cells.

The sample in question was PBMCs, obtained before TCRalphabeta/CD19-depleted stem cell transplant. The receptors here all came from a boy younger than 18 with acute lymphoblastic leukemia, due to receive a stem cell transplant.

In this sample, this clonotype turned up many times. V and J are TRBV4-3 and TRBJ2-3; TRBD2 matches at 7 bases. V was clipped by 0 bases and J by 0 bases; unmatched bases: 6. The CDR3 sequence is 17 residues long. From germline, CDR1 is LGHNA and CDR2 YSLEER. CDR3 in amino acids: CASSQDWGGLSTDTQYF. For the CDR3, the DNA is TGCGCCAGCAGCCAAGATTGGGGAGGGTTGAGCACAGATACGCAGTATTTT.

This clonotype has ten or more counts. The chain recombines TRBV29-1 with TRBJ2-5, with 9 bases identical to TRBD2. The CDR3 loop spans 17 amino acids. V lost 4 bases and J lost 3; bases outside the gene matches: 15. Germline CDR1 reads SQVTM; CDR2 reads ANQGSEA. CDR3 nucleotides: TGCAGCGTTGGTAAATTTGGGGCGGGAGGGCCGGAAGAGACCCAGTACTTC. This sequence encodes CSVGKFGAGGPEETQYF. The whole variable domain, remainder taken from reference TRBV29-1 and TRBJ2-5, is SAVISQKPSRDICQRGTSLTIQCQVDSQVTMMFWYRQQPGQSLTLIATANQGSEATYESGFVIDKFPISRPNLTFSTLTVSNMSPEDSSIYLCSVGKFGAGGPEETQYFGPGTRLLVL.

This clonotype was counted many times. The chain combines TRBV2 with TRBJ1-6; D not resolved. Germline V CDR1 and CDR2: SNHLY, FYNNEI. The germline V and J ends were trimmed by 8 bases and 7 bases, with 9 bases remaining between them. The CDR3 is made up of 12 amino acids. CDR3 residues: CASSRPNSPLHF. As DNA, the CDR3 is TGTGCCAGCTCAAGACCAAATTCACCCCTCCACTTT.

This clonotype was recorded at least ten times. The chain employs TRBV5-1 and TRBJ1-2; possible D gene TRBD1, 5 bases. The CDR3 length is 14 residues. Germline V gene data show CDR1 as SGHRS and CDR2 as YFSETQ. V lost 0 bases and J 8 bases, leaving 14 bases between the germline ends. CDR3 in amino acids: CASSLVAGTRGYTF. In nucleotides, the CDR3 is TGCGCCAGCAGCTTGGTTGCAGGGACGAGGGGCTACACCTTC.

This clonotype was counted many times. The chain carries TRBV7-6 and TRBJ2-5; the D is unclear. Germline CDR1 and CDR2: SGHVS and FNYEAQ. This CDR3 has 13 residues. Trimming left V 3 bases short and J 5 bases short, with 10 bases between. CDR3 coding DNA: TGTGCCAGCAGCTTCCCCCCGGAGGAGACCCAGTACTTC. This encodes CASSFPPEETQYF.

This clonotype was detected ten times or more. This chain uses TRBV5-4 with TRBJ2-6; D gene uncertain. The CDR3 contains 11 residues. Between the trimmed V and J ends, which lost 7 bases and 1 base, there was a span of 0 bases. Germline assignment: CDR1 SGHNT and CDR2 YYREEE (reference sequence). The CDR3 DNA is TGTGCCAGCTCTGGGGCCAACGTCCTGACTTTC. Translated, it gives CASSGANVLTF. The whole variable domain, filled in from reference TRBV5-4 and TRBJ2-6, reads ETGVTQSPTHLIKTRGQQVTLRCSSQSGHNTVSWYQQALGQGPQFIFQYYREEENGRGNFPPRFSGLQFPNYSSELNVNALELDDSALYLCASSGANVLTFGAGSRLTVL.

This clonotype was observed at least ten times. The chain carries TRBV6-1 and TRBJ2-3, with D possibly called TRBD1 or TRBD2 (5 bases each). V gave up 3 bases and J gave up 4 bases, with 14 bases separating them. This CDR3 is built from 15 residues. The germline CDR1 and CDR2 sequences are MNHNS and SASEGT. This CDR3 reads CASSEVTEGPDTQYF. For the CDR3, the DNA is TGTGCCAGCAGTGAGGTGACAGAGGGGCCAGATACGCAGTATTTT.

This clonotype was seen repeatedly, ten times or more. The rearrangement uses TRBV18 and TRBJ2-7, with 10 bases matching TRBD1. From germline, CDR1 is KGHSH and CDR2 LQKENI. Losses at the gene ends were 2 bases for V and 7 bases for J; bases not matched to a gene: 2. CDR3 length: 13 amino acids. In DNA form, the CDR3 reads TGTGCCAGCTCACCAGGGGGACAGGGGGAGCAGTACTTC. Protein product: CASSPGGQGEQYF.

Within the sample, this clonotype is medium-sized (0.01 to 0.1%). The V gene is TRBV7-2, the J gene TRBJ2-5, with 11 positions matching TRBD2. The CDR3 consists of 15 residues. The V segment lost 7 bases and the J segment 2 bases; nucleotides outside the gene matches: 6. Looked up from germline, CDR1 is SGHTA and CDR2 is FQGNSA. The CDR3 reads CASTLAGGPQETQYF. The CDR3 DNA reads as TGTGCCAGCACCCTAGCGGGGGGTCCTCAAGAGACCCAGTACTTC.

This clonotype is medium-sized in the sample. The V and J genes are TRBV20-1 and TRBJ2-1; TRBD2 aligns across 8 bases. Germline V gene lookup returns CDR1 DFQATT and CDR2 SNEGSKA (reference sequence). Trimming cost V 6 bases and J 7 bases; bases outside gene matches: 8. CDR3 length: 13 residues. The CDR3 reads CSALAGRGNEQFF. The DNA of the CDR3 is TGCAGTGCCTTAGCGGGAAGAGGGAATGAGCAGTTCTTC.

This clonotype has ten or more counts. The chain is built from TRBV6-2 or TRBV6-3 and TRBJ2-1, with TRBD2 matching 7 bases. V was pared by 6 bases and J by 4 bases, with 6 bases of the junction left unmatched. CDR1 is MNHEY and CDR2 is SVGEGT in the germline V gene. The CDR3 covers 14 residues. The CDR3 reads CASRGGGSYNEQFF. The CDR3 DNA is TGTGCCAGCAGGGGCGGCGGGAGTTACAATGAGCAGTTCTTC.

This clonotype was observed many times. This chain links TRBV4-3 with TRBJ1-1, with 9 bases lining up with TRBD1. V dropped 1 base and J dropped 1; count of bases not matched to a gene: 4. Germline CDR1 reads LGHNA; CDR2 reads YSLEER. The CDR3 covers 16 residues. The CDR3 loop is CASSQGTGDSNTEAFF. The CDR3 DNA reads as TGCGCCAGCAGCCAAGGGACAGGGGATTCGAACACTGAAGCTTTCTTT.

This clonotype was recorded many times. This chain uses TRBV6-2 or TRBV6-3 with TRBJ2-1, with no clear D. Germline CDR1 MNHEY, CDR2 SVGEGT. V dropped 7 bases and J dropped 5 bases, with 9 bases sitting between them. The CDR3 runs 12 residues. The CDR3 DNA sequence: TGTGCCAGCACCGACTGGAACAATGAGCAGTTCTTC. Translating gives CASTDWNNEQFF.

CDR3 protein: CASSFGDRGYEQYF. The CDR3 DNA reads as TGTGCCAGCAGCTTCGGTGACAGGGGTTACGAGCAGTACTTC. The chain employs TRBV11-3 and TRBJ2-7; TRBD1 matches at 8 bases. The germline V gene has CDR1 SGHNT and CDR2 YENEEA. The ends lost 3 bases at V and 4 bases at J; junction bases unmatched: 5. This CDR3 has 14 amino acids.

This clonotype has ten or more counts. This chain connects TRBV9 to TRBJ1-3; the D is unclear. The germline gives CDR1 SGDLS, CDR2 YYNGEE. CDR3 length: 15 residues. V was shortened by 2 bases and J by 1 base, with 10 bases between the two germline ends. CDR3 nucleotides: TGTGCCAGCAGCGTCGGTCTGGCATCTGGAAACACCATATATTTT. This encodes CASSVGLASGNTIYF.

Ten or more counts support this clonotype. The V and J genes are TRBV19 and TRBJ2-1; the D gene could be TRBD1 or TRBD2 (5 bases each). Trimming removed 5 bases at V and 0 bases at J, with 14 bases between. The germline CDR1 and CDR2 sequences are LNHDA and SQIVND (reference sequence). This CDR3 has 16 amino acids. CDR3 loop: CASSFRGGSSYNEQFF. The CDR3 nucleotides are TGTGCCAGTAGTTTCCGTGGGGGTAGCTCCTACAATGAGCAGTTCTTC. The full variable domain, rest sourced from reference TRBV19 and TRBJ2-1, is DGGITQSPKYLFRKEGQNVTLSCEQNLNHDAMYWYRQDPGQGLRLIYYSQIVNDFQKGDIAEGYSVSREKKESFPLTVTSAQKNPTAFYLCASSFRGGSSYNEQFFGPGTRLTVL.

At least ten counts were recorded for this clonotype. The chain recombines TRBV5-6 with TRBJ2-2; D perhaps matches TRBD2 (6 bases). The CDR3 is 17 amino acids. V lost 2 bases, J lost 4 bases, and 18 bases lay in between. The germline V gene encodes CDR1 SGHDT and CDR2 YYEEEE. The CDR3 bases are TGTGCCAGCAGCTTCCCACCGGGAGACTCCACCACCGGGGAGCTGTTTTTT. Amino acids: CASSFPPGDSTTGELFF. Combining the CDR3 with reference TRBV5-6 and TRBJ2-2 gives the whole variable domain DAGVTQSPTHLIKTRGQQVTLRCSPKSGHDTVSWYQQALGQGPQFIFQYYEEEERQRGNFPDRFSGHQFPNYSSELNVNALLLGDSALYLCASSFPPGDSTTGELFFGEGSRLTVL.

In this sample, this clonotype turned up many times. This rearrangement joins TRBV6-6 to TRBJ2-1; unclear D gene. Trimming left V 6 bases short and J 4 bases short, with 10 bases between. Germline V lookup: CDR1 MNHNY, CDR2 SVGAGI (reference sequence). CDR3 length: 13 amino acids. This CDR3 is CASSRVGYNEQFF. In DNA, the CDR3 is TGTGCCAGCAGCCGGGTAGGGTACAATGAGCAGTTCTTC.

This clonotype has ten or more counts. The rearrangement links TRBV20-1 to TRBJ2-1; D remains ambiguous. Germline V gene sequence: CDR1 DFQATT, CDR2 SNEGSKA (reference sequence). The V gene lost 1 base and the J gene lost 10 bases, with 5 bases spanning the gap. The CDR3 runs 10 residues. CDR3 loop: CSARAEEQFF. The CDR3, as DNA: TGCAGTGCTAGAGCAGAAGAGCAGTTCTTC.

This clonotype has a count of ten or more. The chain uses TRBV11-3 and TRBJ2-1; the match to TRBD1 covers 11 bases. This CDR3 contains 17 residues. Per the germline V gene, CDR1 is SGHNT and CDR2 is YENEEA. Germline trimming cut 5 bases from V and 8 bases from J; bases unmatched to any gene: 14. The CDR3 reads CASSLVSPGQGDYEQFF. In DNA, the CDR3 is TGTGCCAGCAGCCTCGTGTCACCGGGACAGGGGGACTATGAGCAGTTCTTC.

The sample holds many counts of this clonotype. CDR3 region: CASSRRTVQFTEAFF. Here the CDR3 DNA reads TGTGCCAGCAGCCGGAGGACAGTCCAGTTCACTGAAGCTTTCTTT. The rearrangement links TRBV12-3 or TRBV12-4 to TRBJ1-1, with D maybe TRBD1 (6 bases). This CDR3 has 15 amino acids. Trimming shortened V by 6 bases and J by 4 bases, and 18 bases separated the two germline ends.

This clonotype was observed at least ten times. This sequence joins TRBV3-1 and TRBJ2-5; the match to TRBD2 covers 12 bases. V shed 7 bases and J 4 bases; nucleotides not matched to a gene: 7. Germline V lookup: CDR1 LGHDT, CDR2 YNNKEL (reference sequence). The CDR3 is 15 amino acids. Here the CDR3 reads CASTLAGGKRETQYF. CDR3 in DNA: TGTGCCAGCACACTAGCGGGAGGAAAGCGAGAGACCCAGTACTTC.

This clonotype has ten or more counts. The V call is TRBV7-9, the J call TRBJ1-1; D gene unclear. V was clipped by 3 bases and J by 5 bases, with 7 bases between them. Germline CDR1 SEHNR, CDR2 FQNEAQ (reference sequence). The CDR3 has 12 residues. The CDR3 DNA reads as TGTGCCAGCAGCTTTGTTCGAACTGAAGCTTTCTTT. Protein sequence: CASSFVRTEAFF.

In this sample, this clonotype turned up many times. This chain uses TRBV6-2 or TRBV6-3 with TRBJ1-2; D remains unclear. CDR3 length equals 13 residues. The V gene lost 2 bases and the J gene lost 5 bases, with 9 bases spanning the gap. Germline loops: CDR1 MNHEY, CDR2 SVGEGT. CDR3 coding DNA: TGTGCCAGCAGTTACGATTGGCGATATGGCTACACCTTC. It is translated as CASSYDWRYGYTF.